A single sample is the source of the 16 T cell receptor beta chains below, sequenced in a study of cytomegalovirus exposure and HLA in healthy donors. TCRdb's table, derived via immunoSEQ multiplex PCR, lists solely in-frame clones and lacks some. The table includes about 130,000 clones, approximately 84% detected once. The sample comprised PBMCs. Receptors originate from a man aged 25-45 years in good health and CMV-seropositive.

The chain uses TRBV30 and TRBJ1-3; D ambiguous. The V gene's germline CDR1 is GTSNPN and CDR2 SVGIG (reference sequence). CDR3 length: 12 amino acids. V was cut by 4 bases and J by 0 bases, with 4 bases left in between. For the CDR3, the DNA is TGTGCCTGGATTAACTCTGGAAACACCATATATTTT. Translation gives CAWINSGNTIYF.

CDR3 nucleotides: TGTGCCACCGCGAGGGGGACTAGGGGAGATACGCAGTATTTT. Translated, it gives CATARGTRGDTQYF. The V gene is TRBV2, the J gene TRBJ2-3; 8 positions agree with TRBD2. V was clipped by 10 bases and J by 5 bases; unmatched bases: 11. CDR3 length: 14 residues. CDR1 SNHLY and CDR2 FYNNEI come from the germline V gene.

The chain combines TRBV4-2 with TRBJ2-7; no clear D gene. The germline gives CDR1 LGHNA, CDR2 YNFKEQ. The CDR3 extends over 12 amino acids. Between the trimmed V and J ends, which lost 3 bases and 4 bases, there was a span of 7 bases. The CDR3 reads CASSQRSYEQYF. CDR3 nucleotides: TGTGCCAGCAGCCAGAGGAGTTACGAGCAGTACTTC.

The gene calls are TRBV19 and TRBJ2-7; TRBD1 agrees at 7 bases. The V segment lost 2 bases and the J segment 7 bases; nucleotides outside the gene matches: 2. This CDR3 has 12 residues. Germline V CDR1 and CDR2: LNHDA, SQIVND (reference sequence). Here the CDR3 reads CASSINRGEQYF. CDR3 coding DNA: TGTGCCAGTAGTATAAACAGGGGAGAGCAGTACTTC.

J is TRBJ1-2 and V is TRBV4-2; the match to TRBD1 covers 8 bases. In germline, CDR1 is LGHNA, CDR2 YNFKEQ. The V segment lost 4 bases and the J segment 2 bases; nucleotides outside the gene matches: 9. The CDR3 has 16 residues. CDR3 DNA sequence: TGTGCCAGCAGCCCGCTGACAGGGGTCGGCAACTATGGCTACACCTTC. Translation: CASSPLTGVGNYGYTF.

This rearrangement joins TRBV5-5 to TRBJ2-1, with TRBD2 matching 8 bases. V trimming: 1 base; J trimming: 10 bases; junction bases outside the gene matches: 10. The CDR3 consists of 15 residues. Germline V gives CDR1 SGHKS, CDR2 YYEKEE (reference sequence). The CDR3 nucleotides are TGTGCCAGCAGCTTGCGAGCGGGGGTCCGCGAAGAGCAGTTCTTC. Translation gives CASSLRAGVREEQFF.

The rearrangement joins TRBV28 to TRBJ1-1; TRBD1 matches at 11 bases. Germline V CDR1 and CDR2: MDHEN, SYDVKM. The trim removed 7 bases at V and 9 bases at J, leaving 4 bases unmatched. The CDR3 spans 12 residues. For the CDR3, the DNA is TGTGCCAGCATTGCGGACAGGGGGCAAGCTTTCTTT. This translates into CASIADRGQAFF.

CDR3 loop: CSALTRSSTDTQYF. Written as DNA, the CDR3 is TGCAGCGCTTTGACACGGTCAAGCACAGATACGCAGTATTTT. The chain has TRBV29-1 and TRBJ2-3; D remains unclear. Germline V gene lookup returns CDR1 SQVTM and CDR2 ANQGSEA. This CDR3 is 14 amino acids long. V shed 7 bases and J shed 0 bases, with 14 bases lying between them.

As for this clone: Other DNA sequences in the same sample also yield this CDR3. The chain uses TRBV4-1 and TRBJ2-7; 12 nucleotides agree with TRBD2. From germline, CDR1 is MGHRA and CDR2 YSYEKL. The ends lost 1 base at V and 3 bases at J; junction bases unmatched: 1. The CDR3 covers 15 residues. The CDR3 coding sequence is TGCGCCAGCAGCCAAGGGACTAGCGGGATCTACGAGCAGTACTTC. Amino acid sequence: CASSQGTSGIYEQYF.

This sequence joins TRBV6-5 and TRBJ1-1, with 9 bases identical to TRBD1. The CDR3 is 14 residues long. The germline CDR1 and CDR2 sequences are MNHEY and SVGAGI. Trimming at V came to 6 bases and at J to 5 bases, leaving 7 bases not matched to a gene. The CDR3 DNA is TGTGCCAGCAGCGCCCGGGACAGGGTTACTGAAGCTTTCTTT. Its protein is CASSARDRVTEAFF.

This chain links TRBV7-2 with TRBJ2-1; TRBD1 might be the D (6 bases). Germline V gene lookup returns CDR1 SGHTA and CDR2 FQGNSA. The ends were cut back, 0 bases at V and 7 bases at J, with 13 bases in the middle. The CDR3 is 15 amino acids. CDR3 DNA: TGTGCCAGCAGCTTAGCCAGAGGGCAGGGGAATGAGCAGTTCTTC. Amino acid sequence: CASSLARGQGNEQFF.

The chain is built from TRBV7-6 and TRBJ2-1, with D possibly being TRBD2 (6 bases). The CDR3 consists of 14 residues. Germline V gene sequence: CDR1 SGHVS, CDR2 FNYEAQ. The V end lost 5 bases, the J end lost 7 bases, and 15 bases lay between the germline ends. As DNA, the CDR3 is TGTGCCAGCAGCCCGGACCCTGGAGGGAATGAGCAGTTCTTC. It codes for CASSPDPGGNEQFF.

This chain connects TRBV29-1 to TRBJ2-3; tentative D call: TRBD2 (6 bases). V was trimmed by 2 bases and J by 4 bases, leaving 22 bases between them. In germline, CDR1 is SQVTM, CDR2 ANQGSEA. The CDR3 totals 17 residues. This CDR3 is CSVESGGRRSVADTQYF. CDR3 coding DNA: TGCAGCGTTGAATCCGGGGGAAGGCGGTCGGTAGCAGATACGCAGTATTTT.

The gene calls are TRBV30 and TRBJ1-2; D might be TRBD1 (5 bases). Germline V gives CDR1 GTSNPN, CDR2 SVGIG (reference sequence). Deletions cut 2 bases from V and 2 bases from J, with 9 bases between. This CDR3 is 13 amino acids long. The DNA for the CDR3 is TGTGCCTGGAGTCGGGGGGTGAACTATGGCTACACCTTC. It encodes CAWSRGVNYGYTF.

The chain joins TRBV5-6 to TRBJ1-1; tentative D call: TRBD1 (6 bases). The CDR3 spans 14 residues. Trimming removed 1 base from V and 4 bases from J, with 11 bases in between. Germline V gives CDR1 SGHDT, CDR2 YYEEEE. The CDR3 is CASSLKGVRTEAFF. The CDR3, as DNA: TGTGCCAGCAGCTTGAAGGGGGTACGCACTGAAGCTTTCTTT.

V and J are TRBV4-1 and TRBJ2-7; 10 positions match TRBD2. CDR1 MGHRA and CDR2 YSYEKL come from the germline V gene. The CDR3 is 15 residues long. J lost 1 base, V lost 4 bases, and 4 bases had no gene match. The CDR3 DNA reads TGCGCCAGCAGCCGCGGACTAGCGGAGTCCTACGAGCAGTACTTC. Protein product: CASSRGLAESYEQYF.